The 20 T cell receptor delta chains in this list originate from one sample, sequenced in a study of γδ T cells in repeated Plasmodium falciparum infection (dated by TCRdb to the early 2020s). Receptor libraries were prepared by multiplex PCR. TCRdb shows the sequencer as Illumina MiSeq. TCRdb processed the public reads again with the CATT caller, after which rows with matching DNA were combined. In all, the sample holds about 48,000 delta-chain clones, and about 1.5% of those were seen once. Over 7% of the sample belongs to the ten largest clones. For bulk TCR repertoire analysis, Vgamma9/Vdelta2+ and Vdelta2-negative gammadelta T cell populations were isolated by flow sorting from peripheral blood mononuclear cells. Sequencing input: gamma-delta T cells from blood. These receptors were collected from a pool of human donors (malaria-infected and uninfected, not separated).

Concerning this clone: The protein recorded in TCRdb matches a much larger clone and deviates from this DNA's translation at residue 10, suggesting a read error; the protein here is obtained by translating the DNA. The chain combines TRDV1 with TRDJ1, with D possibly TRDD3 on 6 matching bases. The J gene was not available in TCRdb and was assigned here by matching the DNA to germline segments. This CDR3 has 17 amino acids. Germline CDR1 TSWWSYY, CDR2 QGS. V lost 0 bases, J lost 2 bases, and 16 bases lay in between. CDR3 bases: TGTGCTCTTGGGGAACTAACGATGGGGGGTGGGACCGATAAACTCATCTTT. This codes for CALGELTMGGGTDKLIF.

As to this clone: TCRdb pairs this DNA with a much larger clone's protein that differs at residue 9, likely a read error; the protein shown was translated from the DNA. The chain carries TRDV2 and TRDJ1; possible D gene TRDD2, 5 bases. Matching the DNA to germline supplied the J gene, which TCRdb does not give. The CDR3 sequence is 14 residues long. Trimming took off 5 bases at V and 8 bases at J, with 20 bases between the two ends. Germline CDR1 reads GEAIGNYY; CDR2 reads EKD. CDR3 DNA: TGTGCCTGTGTCCCAGGTACTGAGGTCCTAAAACTCATCTTT. Protein sequence: CACVPGTEVLKLIF.

This clone was found a few times. Since a far larger clone is one base different, this is likely a read error. The sample contains more than one DNA sequence encoding this CDR3. The J gene went uncalled, whereas the V gene is TRDV1; the table assigns TRDD3, which was not confirmed against the DNA. This CDR3 has 23 amino acids. Germline V CDR1 and CDR2: TSWWSYY, QGS. The CDR3 here is CALGDPHPFRQLGDREKTDKLIF. The CDR3 coding sequence is TGTGCTCTTGGGGACCCTCACCCCTTCCGTCAACTGGGGGATAGGGAGAAAACCGATAAGCTCATCTTT.

This clone came up many times. TCRdb records a much larger clone's protein for this DNA, with a difference at residue 3 that likely arises from a read error; the protein given is the translation of the DNA. The gene calls are TRDV1 and TRDJ1, with D maybe TRDD3 (7 bases). This CDR3 has 17 residues. Germline CDR1 is TSWWSYY and CDR2 is QGS. CDR3 region: CAPGVLRGILYTDKLIF. CDR3 in DNA: TGTGCTCCTGGGGTCCTACGTGGGATACTTTACACCGATAAACTCATCTTT.

Details on this clone: TCRdb's entry gives the protein of a much larger clone, which mismatches this DNA's translation at residue 11, likely from a read error; the protein reported here is translated from the DNA. The rearrangement joins TRDV2 to TRDJ1, with TRDD3 identical over 8 bases. The J gene, missing from TCRdb, was assigned here through DNA to germline matching. Unmatched junction bases numbered 25, after V lost 5 bases and J lost 0 bases. Germline V lookup: CDR1 GEAIGNYY, CDR2 EKD. This CDR3 is 21 amino acids long. The DNA for the CDR3 is TGTGCCTGTGTGAGGTTACCGGAACACAAGAGGGATACGGGGTACACCGATAAACTCATCTTT. Translation: CACVRLPEHKRDTGYTDKLIF.

This clone was detected many times. This chain links TRDV1 with TRDJ1; 13 bases line up with TRDD3. Germline-derived CDR1 and CDR2 are TSWWSYY and QGS. The CDR3 consists of 20 residues. The V and J ends lost 3 bases and 1 base, in that order; junction bases with no gene match: 14. The CDR3 DNA reads as TGTGCTCTTGGGGACGACTTCTTACTGGGGGATACGCGGAGCACCGATAAACTCATCTTT. It is translated as CALGDDFLLGDTRSTDKLIF.

In its sample, this clone was seen a few times. The TCRdb record carries a much larger clone's protein, which differs from this DNA's translation at residue 14; a read error is the likely cause, and the protein listed here is the DNA translation. The chain is built from TRDV1 and TRDJ1; weak D call: TRDD3 (6 bases). The CDR3 runs 19 residues. Trimming left V 2 bases short and J 10 bases short, with 32 bases between. The germline CDR1 and CDR2 sequences are TSWWSYY and QGS. CDR3 residues: CALGENLLTVPVGGKGLIF. CDR3 DNA: TGTGCTCTTGGGGAAAACCTCCTGACCGTACCTGTGGGGGGTAAGGGACTCATCTTT.

This clone was observed a handful of times. The TCRdb protein comes from a much larger clone and disagrees with this DNA's translation at residue 10, likely due to a read error; the protein given here is derived from the DNA. The V call is TRDV1, the J call TRDJ2; 10 bases align to TRDD3. No J segment appears in TCRdb, so it was assigned here by matching the sequence to germline. CDR3 length equals 21 residues. Germline-derived CDR1 and CDR2 are TSWWSYY and QGS. V gave up 1 base and J gave up 4 bases; unmatched junction bases: 18. The chain's CDR3 is CALGEPLSSCDWGIRTAQLFF. The DNA of the CDR3 is TGTGCTCTTGGGGAACCCCTCTCTTCCTGCGACTGGGGGATTCGGACAGCACAACTCTTCTTT.

This clone was seen many times. At one end, the junction sequence differs from germline, possibly due to a read error. This sequence joins TRDV1 and TRDJ4; 13 positions match TRDD3. The germline V gene has CDR1 TSWWSYY and CDR2 QGS. The CDR3 has 23 amino acids. The CDR3 sequence is CALGGLPTRSILGDTLTPRPLIF. CDR3 sequence (DNA): TGTGCCCTTGGGGGACTTCCAACCCGATCCATACTGGGGGATACGCTAACTCCCAGACCCCTGATCTTT.

Points on this clone: TCRdb shows a much larger clone's protein in place of this DNA's translation, and the two differ at residue 15, likely through a read error; the protein shown is translated from the DNA. The chain combines TRDV2 with TRDJ2; TRDD3 agrees at 7 bases. The J call is uncertain, as TRDJ1 better fits the DNA end. Germline CDR1 and CDR2: GEAIGNYY and EKD. The CDR3 runs 16 residues. Written as DNA, the CDR3 is TGTGCCTGTGACACTCTGGGGGGTACAAACACAGCACAACTCATCTTT. Protein sequence: CACDTLGGTNTAQLIF.

As concerns this clone: TCRdb pairs this DNA with a much larger clone's protein that differs at residue 11, likely a read error; the protein shown was translated from the DNA. The V call is TRDV1, the J call TRDJ1, with 11 bases aligning to TRDD3. The J gene was not available in TCRdb and was assigned here by matching the DNA to germline segments. The CDR3 consists of 21 residues. V dropped 7 bases and J dropped 0; count of bases not matched to a gene: 22. Germline V gene sequence: CDR1 TSWWSYY, CDR2 QGS. The CDR3 DNA reads TGTGCTCTTGAACGAGTCTGGGGGATACAGGTCCGAGGGGCTTACACCGATAAACTCATCTTT. It specifies CALERVWGIQVRGAYTDKLIF.

About this clone itself: TCRdb attributes to this sequence the protein of a much larger clone, which differs from the DNA translation at residues 6 and 10; a read error is likely, and the protein displayed is translated from the DNA. The V call is TRAV38-2/DV8, the J call TRDJ1; 7 bases agree with TRDD3. Unmatched junction bases numbered 31, after V lost 1 base and J lost 1 base. The CDR3 is made up of 24 amino acids. CDR1 and CDR2 from the germline V gene are TSESDYY and QEAYKQQN. In DNA form, the CDR3 reads TGTGCTTATAGGAGCCCCCCGCGGCTACATGGCCTCCCTGGGGGCCGGCCTTTCACCGATAAACTCATCTTT. This gives the protein CAYRSPPRLHGLPGGRPFTDKLIF.

A word on this clone: TCRdb pairs this DNA with a much larger clone's protein that differs at residues 9 and 17, likely a read error; the protein shown was translated from the DNA. The V gene is TRDV1, the J gene TRDJ1, with TRDD3 identical over 13 bases. V dropped 4 bases and J dropped 8; count of bases not matched to a gene: 25. The germline V gene encodes CDR1 TSWWSYY and CDR2 QGS. The CDR3 loop spans 21 amino acids. CDR3 in amino acids: CALGGAPYRVLGDTLPLKLIF. CDR3 in DNA: TGTGCTCTTGGGGGTGCTCCCTACCGTGTACTGGGGGATACGCTCCCCCTCAAACTCATCTTT.

This clone was recorded many times. This DNA translates differently at residue 3 from the TCRdb protein, which is that of a much larger clone; a read error is likely, and the protein shown is the DNA's own translation. The chain couples TRDV2 to TRDJ1; 13 bases map to TRDD3. Assignment of the J gene here rests on matching the DNA to germline, because TCRdb gives none. Germline V gives CDR1 GEAIGNYY, CDR2 EKD. The CDR3 runs to 18 residues. The CDR3 region has the DNA TGTGCCTATGACACCGGGAAGTTACTGGGGGATACGCCTGATAAACTCATCTTT. Encoded protein: CAYDTGKLLGDTPDKLIF.

With regard to this clone: A read error may account for a junction end that differs from germline. The chain carries TRDV2 and TRDJ3; 12 bases line up with TRDD3. As TCRdb names no J gene, one was assigned here on the basis of a DNA match to germline. There are 20 residues in the CDR3. The germline V gene encodes CDR1 GEAIGNYY and CDR2 EKD. The CDR3 loop reads CACGTAGGYAGSWDTRQMFF. CDR3 in DNA: TGTGCCTGTGGCACCGCTGGGGGATACGCCGGCTCCTGGGACACCCGACAGATGTTTTTC.

Comments on this clone: A read error likely explains this, since a far larger clone differs by one base. The same CDR3 can be traced to other DNA sequences in this sample. CDR3 in DNA: TGTGCTCTTGGGGAACTTGTGCTGGGGAGGGCCGATAAACTCATCTTT. It is translated as CALGELVLGRADKLIF. The V and J genes are TRDV1 and TRDJ1, with D possibly matching TRDD3 (6 bases). The J gene is absent in TCRdb and was assigned here via DNA matching to germline. In germline, CDR1 is TSWWSYY, CDR2 QGS. The CDR3 is 16 amino acids. V lost 0 bases to trimming and J lost 3 bases, with 14 bases between them.

The sample holds a few counts of this clone. The protein that TCRdb holds for this DNA derives from a much larger clone and differs from the translated DNA at residue 5, which likely indicates a read error; the protein shown here is translated from the DNA. V is TRDV1 and J is TRDJ2; TRDD3 aligns across 12 bases. The J gene, not given by TCRdb, was assigned here from a germline match of the nucleotide sequence. Per germline, CDR1 TSWWSYY and CDR2 QGS. Trimming at V came to 6 bases and at J to 4 bases, leaving 9 bases not matched to a gene. The CDR3 covers 17 residues. The CDR3 is CALGSTGGYPPTAQLFF. The CDR3 nucleotides read TGTGCTCTTGGATCTACTGGGGGATACCCCCCGACAGCACAACTCTTCTTT.

This clone was picked up a small number of times. The protein given by TCRdb reflects a much larger clone and differs at residue 8 from this DNA's translation, likely from a read error; the protein shown is the DNA's translation. The chain carries TRDV1 and TRDJ1; D uncertain. The J gene, missing from TCRdb, was assigned here through DNA to germline matching. The CDR3 spans 16 residues. The germline CDR1 and CDR2 sequences are TSWWSYY and QGS. Between the trimmed V and J ends, which lost 9 bases and 4 bases, there was a span of 24 bases. The CDR3, as DNA: TGTGCTCTATCGCCCTCGGGCCACTCAGCCTTCGATAAACTCATCTTT. Encoded protein: CALSPSGHSAFDKLIF.

Only a few counts were recorded for this clone. With only one base between it and a far larger clone, this is likely a read error. Other DNA variants within this sample encode the same CDR3. The V gene call reads TRDV1; no J gene was called. CDR3 length: 16 amino acids. CDR1 TSWWSYY and CDR2 QGS come from the germline V gene. The CDR3 bases are TGTGCTCTCGCCATTAGGTATAAGCGATCCACCGATAAACTCATTTTT. Protein: CALAIRYKRSTDKLIF.

Of note for this clone: A far larger clone is one base from this, pointing to a likely read error. The identical CDR3 is also encoded by other nucleotide sequences in the sample. The J segment was not called; the V segment is TRDV2; TRDD3 is the table's D call and was not checked against the DNA. This CDR3 region has 16 residues. In germline, CDR1 is GEAIGNYY, CDR2 EKD. CDR3 nucleotides: TGTGCCTGTGACACACTGGGGGATAGTAGAACCGATAAGCTCATCTTT. Translated, it gives CACDTLGDSRTDKLIF.